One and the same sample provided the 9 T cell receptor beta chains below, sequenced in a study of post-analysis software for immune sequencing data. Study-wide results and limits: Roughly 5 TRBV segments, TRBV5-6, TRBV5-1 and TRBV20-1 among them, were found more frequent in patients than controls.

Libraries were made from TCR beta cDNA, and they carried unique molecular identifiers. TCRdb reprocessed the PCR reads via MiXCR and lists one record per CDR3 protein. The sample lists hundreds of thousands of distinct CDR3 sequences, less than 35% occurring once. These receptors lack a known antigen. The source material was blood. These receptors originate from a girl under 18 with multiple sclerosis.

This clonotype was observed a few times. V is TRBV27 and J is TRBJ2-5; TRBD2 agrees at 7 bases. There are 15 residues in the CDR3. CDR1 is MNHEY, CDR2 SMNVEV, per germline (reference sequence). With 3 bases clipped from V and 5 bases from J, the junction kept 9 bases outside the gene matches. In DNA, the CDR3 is TGTGCCAGCAGTTTCGGGCGGGGGTTGTGGGAGACCCAGTACTTC. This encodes CASSFGRGLWETQYF.

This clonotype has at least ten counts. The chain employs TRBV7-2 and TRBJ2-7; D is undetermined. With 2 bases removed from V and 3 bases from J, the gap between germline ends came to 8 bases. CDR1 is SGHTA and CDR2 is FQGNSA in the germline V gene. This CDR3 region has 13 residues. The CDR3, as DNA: TGTGCCAGCAGCTTAAGGTGGGGCTACGAGCAGTACTTC. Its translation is CASSLRWGYEQYF.

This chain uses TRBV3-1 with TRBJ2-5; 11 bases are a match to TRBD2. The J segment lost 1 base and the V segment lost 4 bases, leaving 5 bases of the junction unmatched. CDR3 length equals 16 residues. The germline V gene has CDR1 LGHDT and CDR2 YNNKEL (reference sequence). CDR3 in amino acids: CASSPLAGAPQETQYF. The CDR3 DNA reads TGTGCCAGCAGCCCACTAGCGGGGGCGCCCCAAGAGACCCAGTACTTC.

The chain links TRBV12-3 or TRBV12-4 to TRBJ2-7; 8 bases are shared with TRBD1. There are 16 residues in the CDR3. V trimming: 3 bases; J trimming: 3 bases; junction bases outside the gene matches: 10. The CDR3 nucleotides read TGTGCCAGCAGTTTTACTTCTGGGACAGGATTCTACGAGCAGTACTTC. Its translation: CASSFTSGTGFYEQYF.

The CDR3 loop is CATSTTGTEQETQYF. The CDR3, as DNA: TGCGCCACCTCAACTACCGGGACTGAGCAAGAGACCCAGTACTTC. This chain links TRBV5-1 with TRBJ2-5, with D possibly TRBD2 on 6 matching bases. Germline loops: CDR1 SGHRS, CDR2 YFSETQ. This CDR3 has 15 amino acids. The V and J ends lost 9 bases and 2 bases respectively, with 20 bases between them.

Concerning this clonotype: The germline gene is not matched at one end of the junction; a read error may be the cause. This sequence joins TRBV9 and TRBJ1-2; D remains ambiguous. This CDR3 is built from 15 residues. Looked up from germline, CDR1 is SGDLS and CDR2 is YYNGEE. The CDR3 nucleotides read TGTGCCAGCAGCGTAGCGTCAGATTCCTTTTATGGCCACACCTTC. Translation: CASSVASDSFYGHTF.

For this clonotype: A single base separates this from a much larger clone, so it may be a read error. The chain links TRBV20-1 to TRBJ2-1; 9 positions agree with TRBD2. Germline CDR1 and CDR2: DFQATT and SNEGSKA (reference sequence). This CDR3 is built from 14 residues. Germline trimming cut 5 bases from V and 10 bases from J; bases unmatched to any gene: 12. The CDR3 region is CSALASGKGGEQFF. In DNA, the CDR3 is TGCAGTGCTCTGGCTAGCGGGAAGGGGGGGGAGCAGTTCTTC.

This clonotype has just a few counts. In DNA form, the CDR3 reads TGCGCCAGCAGCATTCGACAGGGATCCTACGAGCAGTACTTC. Encoded protein: CASSIRQGSYEQYF. The rearrangement joins TRBV5-1 to TRBJ2-7; 7 nucleotides align to TRBD1. V shed 4 bases and J 1 base; nucleotides not matched to a gene: 5. Per the germline V gene, CDR1 is SGHRS and CDR2 is YFSETQ. This CDR3 is built from 14 residues.

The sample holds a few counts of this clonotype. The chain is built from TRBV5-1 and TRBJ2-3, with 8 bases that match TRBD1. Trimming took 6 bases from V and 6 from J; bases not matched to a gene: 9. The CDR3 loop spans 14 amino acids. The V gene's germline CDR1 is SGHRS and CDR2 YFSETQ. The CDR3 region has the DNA TGCGCCAGCAACGTGGACAGGGCGAGGGATACGCAGTATTTT. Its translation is CASNVDRARDTQYF.